This TCR beta chain emerged from a study of T cell responses to AZD1222 COVID-19 vaccine (dated by TCRdb to about 2021). About the study as a whole: A total of 230 to 250 trial participants underwent TCR sequencing, of whom some 210 received two doses of AZD1222 and 26 received two doses of the MenACWY control vaccine. Enrollment into the trials was organized by age into subgroups of 18-55, 56-69 and 70-plus years, and those subgroups contained approximately 150, 30 and 60 TCR-sequenced participants, respectively.

According to the study, the label for this sample's time point signals: about 28 days (+/-7) after the second vaccine dose. AZD1222 recipients whose second dose came at about 4 weeks and those whose second dose came at about 12 weeks were combined into one group, since spike-specific TCR depth and breadth did not differ between the two schedules. Vaccinee samples came from UK trials COV001 and COV002, including a single-blind randomized controlled phase 2/3 trial of AZD1222 (ChAdOx1 nCoV-19) in healthy adults. For TCRbeta chain sequencing, PBMC samples were collected from trial participants at day 0 and at day 28 after the second dose. The CDR3 regions of human TCRbeta chains were subjected to immunosequencing. From the authors' description of their analysis: TCRs in the repertoires were compared against a reference library of SARS-CoV-2-specific TCRs that had been generated with the MIRA antigen-specificity platform. Breadth was defined as the fraction of unique TCRs that were SARS-CoV-2-associated, and depth was defined as the fraction of total T cells that were SARS-CoV-2-associated. Using the MIRA data, every spike-specific TCR was mapped to the spike region that the TCR reacted to and assigned to either a CD4 or a CD8 class. Log10-transformed breadth and depth values were compared by one-way ANOVA with Sidak's multiple comparisons tests. What TCRdb holds here is the immuneACCESS table cut down to in-frame rearrangements. Part of the clones is not present; checked against another copy, under half of the missing clones reflect an unresolved V gene, and the others are unexplained. The D gene and trimming were derived from the DNA, and the V and J assignments and clone size from that table. The sample table contains nearly 200,000 clones; only one count was recorded for approximately 95% of them. The ten largest clonotypes hold roughly 0.99% of the sample.

The CDR3 sequence holds 17 residues, the cysteine and phenylalanine included. The retained sequence is limited to the CDR3, 51 bases, with the frame set at the first base. The germline V gene encodes CDR1 LGHDT and CDR2 YNNKEL (reference sequence). The V and J ends are trimmed by 1 base and 6 bases, leaving 21 bases between them. General findings and caveats noted by the study authors: Because no samples from the day 14 peak response were available, repertoires could be characterized only after the peak T cell response. Reportedly, close to half of the unique spike-specific TCRs recognized epitopes lying outside the regions that are mutated in the B.1.351 and B.1.1.7 variants. The 56-69-year group was small, and its depth increase did not reach significance, likely because of low power. Conclusions about previously exposed vaccinees were limited because only a handful of AZD1222 recipients were SARS-CoV-2 seropositive at baseline. Participants were mostly white British and included more females than males, and it was suggested by the authors that clonal diversity may have been underestimated. After two AZD1222 doses, spike-specific TCR breadth and depth were significantly higher than at day 0 and than in MenACWY recipients. The whole spike protein was spanned by vaccine-associated CD4 TCRs, and dominant responses were seen in regions 160-218 and 743-854.

Of note for this clone: It has no known antigen specificity. No base quality values were provided; no much bigger clone lies one nucleotide off.

Sample: peripheral blood, taken 28 days after the second AZD1222 dose. The chain uses TRBV3-1 (or the pseudogene TRBV3-2) and TRBJ1-1, with no D gene named confidently. The clonotype was recovered from an adult who received the AZD1222 COVID-19 vaccine. The DNA sequence is as follows: TGTGCCAGCAGCCAAGTCTTAATCGGAGGCCTAGGCGCTGAAGCTTTCTTT. This is translated as CASSQVLIGGLGAEAFF.